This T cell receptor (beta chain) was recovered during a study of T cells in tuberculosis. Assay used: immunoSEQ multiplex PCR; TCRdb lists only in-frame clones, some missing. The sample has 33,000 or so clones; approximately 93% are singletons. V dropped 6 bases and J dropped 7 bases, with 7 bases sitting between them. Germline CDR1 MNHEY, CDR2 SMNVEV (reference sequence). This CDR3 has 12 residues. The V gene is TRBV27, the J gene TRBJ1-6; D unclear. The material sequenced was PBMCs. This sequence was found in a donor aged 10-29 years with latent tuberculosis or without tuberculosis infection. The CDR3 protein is CASRGVNSPLHF. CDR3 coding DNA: TGTGCCAGCAGAGGAGTAAATTCACCCCTCCACTTT.